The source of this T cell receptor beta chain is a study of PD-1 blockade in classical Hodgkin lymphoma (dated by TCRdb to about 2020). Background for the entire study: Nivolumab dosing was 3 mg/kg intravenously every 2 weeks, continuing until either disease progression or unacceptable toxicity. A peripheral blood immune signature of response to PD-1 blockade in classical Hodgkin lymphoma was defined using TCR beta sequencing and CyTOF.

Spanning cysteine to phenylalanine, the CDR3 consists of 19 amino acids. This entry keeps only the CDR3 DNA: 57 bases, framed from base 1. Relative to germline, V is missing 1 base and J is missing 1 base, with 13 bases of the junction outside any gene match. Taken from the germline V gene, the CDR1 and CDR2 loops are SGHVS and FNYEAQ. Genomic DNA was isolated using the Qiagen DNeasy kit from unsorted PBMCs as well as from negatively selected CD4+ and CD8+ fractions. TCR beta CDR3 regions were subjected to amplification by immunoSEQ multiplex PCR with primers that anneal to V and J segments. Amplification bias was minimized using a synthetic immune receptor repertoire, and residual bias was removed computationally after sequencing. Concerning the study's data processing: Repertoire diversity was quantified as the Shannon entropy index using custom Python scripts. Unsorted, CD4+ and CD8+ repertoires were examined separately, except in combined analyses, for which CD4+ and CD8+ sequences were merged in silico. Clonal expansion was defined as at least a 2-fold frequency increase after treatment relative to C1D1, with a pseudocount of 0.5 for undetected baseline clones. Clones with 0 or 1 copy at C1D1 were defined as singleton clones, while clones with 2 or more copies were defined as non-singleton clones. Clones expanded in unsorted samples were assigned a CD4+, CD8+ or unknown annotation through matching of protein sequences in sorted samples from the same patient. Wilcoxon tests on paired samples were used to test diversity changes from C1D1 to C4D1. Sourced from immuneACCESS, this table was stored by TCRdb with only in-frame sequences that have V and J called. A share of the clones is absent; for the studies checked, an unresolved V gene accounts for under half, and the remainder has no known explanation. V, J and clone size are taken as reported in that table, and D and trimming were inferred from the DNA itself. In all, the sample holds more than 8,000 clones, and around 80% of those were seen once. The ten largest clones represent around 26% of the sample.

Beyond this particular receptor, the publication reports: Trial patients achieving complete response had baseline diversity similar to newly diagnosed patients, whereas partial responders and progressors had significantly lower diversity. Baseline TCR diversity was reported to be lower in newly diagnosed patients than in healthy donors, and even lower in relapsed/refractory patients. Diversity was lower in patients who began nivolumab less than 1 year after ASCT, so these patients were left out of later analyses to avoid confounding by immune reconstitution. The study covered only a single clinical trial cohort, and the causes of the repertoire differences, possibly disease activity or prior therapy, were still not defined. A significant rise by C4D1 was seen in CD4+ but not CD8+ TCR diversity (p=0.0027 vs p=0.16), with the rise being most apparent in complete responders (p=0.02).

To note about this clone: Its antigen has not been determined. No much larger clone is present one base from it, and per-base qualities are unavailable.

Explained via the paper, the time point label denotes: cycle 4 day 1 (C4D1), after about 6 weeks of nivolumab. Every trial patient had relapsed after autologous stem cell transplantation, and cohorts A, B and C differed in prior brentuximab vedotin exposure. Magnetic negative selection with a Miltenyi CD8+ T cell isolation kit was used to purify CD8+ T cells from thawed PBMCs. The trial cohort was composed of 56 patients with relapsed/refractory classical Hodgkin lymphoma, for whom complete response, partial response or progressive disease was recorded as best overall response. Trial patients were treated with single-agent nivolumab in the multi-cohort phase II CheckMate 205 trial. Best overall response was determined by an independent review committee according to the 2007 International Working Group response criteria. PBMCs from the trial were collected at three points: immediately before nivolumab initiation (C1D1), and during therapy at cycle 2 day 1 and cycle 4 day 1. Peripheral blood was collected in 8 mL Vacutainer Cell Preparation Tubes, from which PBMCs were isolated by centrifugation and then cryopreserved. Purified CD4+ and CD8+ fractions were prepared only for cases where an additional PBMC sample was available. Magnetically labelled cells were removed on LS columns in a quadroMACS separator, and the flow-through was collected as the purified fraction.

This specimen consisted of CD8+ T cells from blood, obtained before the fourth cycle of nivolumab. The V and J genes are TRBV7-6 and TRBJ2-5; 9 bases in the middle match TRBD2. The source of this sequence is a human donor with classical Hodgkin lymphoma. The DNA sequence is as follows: TGTGCCAGCAGCTTAGAGGTCACCCTTAGCGGGGGCTTCCAAGAGACCCAGTACTTC. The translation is CASSLEVTLSGGFQETQYF.